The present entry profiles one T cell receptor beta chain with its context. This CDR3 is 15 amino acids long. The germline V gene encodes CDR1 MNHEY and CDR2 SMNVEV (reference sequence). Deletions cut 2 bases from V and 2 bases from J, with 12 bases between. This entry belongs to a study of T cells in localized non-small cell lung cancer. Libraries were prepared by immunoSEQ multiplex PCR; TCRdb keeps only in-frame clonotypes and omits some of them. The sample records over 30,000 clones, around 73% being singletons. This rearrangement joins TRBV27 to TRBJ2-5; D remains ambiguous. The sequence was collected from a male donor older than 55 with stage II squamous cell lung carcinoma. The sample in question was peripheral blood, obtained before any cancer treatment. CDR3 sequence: CASSLNIGQQETQYF. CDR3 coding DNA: TGTGCCAGCAGTTTAAATATAGGGCAGCAAGAGACCCAGTACTTC.